The 19 T cell receptor beta chains below all came from one sample that was sequenced in a study of blood T cell repertoires in COVID-19. The repertoire was sequenced with immunoSEQ multiplex PCR; TCRdb's copy has only in-frame clones and lacks some. In the table there are about 170,000 clones, around 93% of which are singletons. Material for sequencing was peripheral blood. The receptors were sampled from a woman aged 45-65 years with acute or convalescent COVID-19.

The chain recombines TRBV30 with TRBJ1-4, with TRBD1 matching 7 bases. CDR1 GTSNPN and CDR2 SVGIG come from the germline V gene (reference sequence). Unmatched junction bases numbered 2, after V lost 5 bases and J lost 5 bases. There are 12 residues in the CDR3. The CDR3 sequence is CAWGDRNEKLFF. The CDR3 coding sequence is TGTGCCTGGGGGGACAGAAATGAAAAACTGTTTTTT.

V is TRBV7-6 and J is TRBJ1-4, with D possibly TRBD1 on 5 matching bases. This CDR3 spans 12 amino acids. Trimming shortened V by 4 bases and J by 8 bases, and 8 bases separated the two germline ends. CDR1 is SGHVS and CDR2 is FNYEAQ in the germline V gene. In DNA, the CDR3 is TGTGCCAGCAGCTCACGGGGGGAAAAACTGTTTTTT. Protein: CASSSRGEKLFF.

This chain joins TRBV2 and TRBJ2-1; 8 bases agree with TRBD2. CDR3 length: 17 amino acids. After removal of 6 bases from V and 9 bases from J, the junction contained 19 bases not matched to a gene. Looked up from germline, CDR1 is SNHLY and CDR2 is FYNNEI. The CDR3 loop is CASSLSRTSSSRTEQFF. The CDR3 bases are TGTGCCAGCAGCCTATCCCGGACTAGCTCCAGTAGAACTGAGCAGTTCTTC.

The chain carries TRBV9 and TRBJ1-1, with D possibly being TRBD1 (5 bases). Per the germline V gene, CDR1 is SGDLS and CDR2 is YYNGEE. CDR3 size: 14 residues. Trimming cost V 1 base and J 6 bases, with 13 bases left between them. The CDR3 loop reads CASSVTPGHSEAFF. The DNA of the CDR3 is TGTGCCAGCAGCGTAACGCCCGGACATTCTGAAGCTTTCTTT.

V gene TRBV7-9 combines with J gene TRBJ1-1; D is undetermined. The V and J ends lost 1 base and 5 bases respectively, with 11 bases between them. CDR3 length: 14 residues. Germline assignment: CDR1 SEHNR and CDR2 FQNEAQ (reference sequence). The CDR3 DNA reads as TGTGCCAGCAGCTTAGAGGGCCGGGGAACTGAAGCTTTCTTT. It yields the protein CASSLEGRGTEAFF.

The rearrangement uses TRBV3-1 (or the pseudogene TRBV3-2) and TRBJ2-1; 10 bases match TRBD2. This CDR3 is 16 amino acids long. Germline assignment: CDR1 LGHDT and CDR2 YNNKEL (reference sequence). V shed 1 base, J shed 9 bases, and the junction held 9 bases outside the gene matches. The CDR3 protein is CASSQGYSGRLGEQFF. The DNA of the CDR3 is TGTGCCAGCAGCCAAGGATATAGCGGGAGGTTAGGTGAGCAGTTCTTC.

The V and J genes are TRBV24-1 and TRBJ1-2, with TRBD1 matching 10 bases. The CDR3 is 16 residues long. Per germline, CDR1 KGHDR and CDR2 SFDVKD. Losses at the gene ends were 2 bases for V and 7 bases for J; bases not matched to a gene: 9. The CDR3 region has the DNA TGTGCCACCAGTGATTCCGACAGGGGGCCATATGGTGGCTACACCTTC. Protein sequence: CATSDSDRGPYGGYTF.

This rearrangement joins TRBV2 to TRBJ1-4, with 7 bases aligning to TRBD1. Trimming at V came to 5 bases and at J to 8 bases, leaving 8 bases not matched to a gene. This CDR3 has 14 residues. Germline V CDR1 and CDR2: SNHLY, FYNNEI. The CDR3 loop reads CASSLDRVGEKLFF. For the CDR3, the DNA is TGTGCCAGCAGTCTTGACAGGGTAGGAGAAAAACTGTTTTTT.

The chain has TRBV25-1 and TRBJ2-5; D is undetermined. In germline, CDR1 is MGHDK, CDR2 SYGVNS. The ends were cut back, 3 bases at V and 5 bases at J, with 16 bases in the middle. This CDR3 contains 15 residues. In DNA, the CDR3 is TGTGCCAGCAGTGATCTCTACGGGTCCATGGAGACCCAGTACTTC. It codes for CASSDLYGSMETQYF.

This clone has just a few counts. The CDR3 DNA sequence: TGCGCCAGCAGCTTTCCAAACGGACAGGGGATTAGTGAGCAGTTCTTC. Translated: CASSFPNGQGISEQFF. The chain couples TRBV5-1 to TRBJ2-1, with 9 bases that match TRBD1. The J segment lost 9 bases and the V segment lost 2 bases, leaving 12 bases of the junction unmatched. The CDR3 is 16 residues long. The germline CDR1 and CDR2 sequences are SGHRS and YFSETQ.

J is TRBJ1-6 and V is TRBV4-1; TRBD1 aligns across 7 bases. This CDR3 has 15 residues. The trim removed 0 bases at V and 4 bases at J, leaving 0 bases unmatched. Germline V gives CDR1 MGHRA, CDR2 YSYEKL. CDR3 bases: TGCGCCAGCAGCCAAGAACAGGGGTATAATTCACCCCTCCACTTT. The encoded protein is CASSQEQGYNSPLHF.

The chain employs TRBV18 and TRBJ2-7, with D perhaps matching TRBD1 (5 bases). V gave up 0 bases and J gave up 3 bases, with 6 bases separating them. The CDR3 consists of 13 residues. Germline loops: CDR1 KGHSH, CDR2 LQKENI. As DNA, the CDR3 is TGTGCCAGCTCACCACCTCAGGGCTACGAGCAGTACTTC. Protein: CASSPPQGYEQYF.

This chain connects TRBV6-5 to TRBJ1-1; D is possibly TRBD1 (6 bases). Germline V CDR1 and CDR2: MNHEY, SVGAGI. Trimming pared 7 bases from V and 4 bases from J, leaving 13 bases between. The CDR3 is 13 amino acids. The CDR3 sequence is CASNPQGTTEAFF. DNA for the CDR3: TGTGCCAGCAATCCGCAGGGGACCACTGAAGCTTTCTTT.

The rearrangement uses TRBV4-3 and TRBJ2-4, with 7 bases fitting TRBD2. This CDR3 is 15 amino acids long. The germline V gene encodes CDR1 LGHNA and CDR2 YSLEER. The J segment lost 7 bases and the V segment lost 2 bases, leaving 8 bases of the junction unmatched. The CDR3 DNA is TGCGCCAGCAGCCAAACCCCCGGGGAGGGGAACATTCAGTACTTC. It specifies CASSQTPGEGNIQYF.

The V call is TRBV14, the J call TRBJ1-1, with 8 bases identical to TRBD1. CDR3 length: 13 amino acids. V was clipped by 0 bases and J by 11 bases; unmatched bases: 5. CDR1 and CDR2 from the germline V gene are SGHDN and FVKESK. The DNA of the CDR3 is TGTGCCAGCAGCCAAGAAAGACAGGGGACGGCTTTCTTT. It yields the protein CASSQERQGTAFF.

The chain recombines TRBV2 with TRBJ2-3; a possible D gene is TRBD2 (6 bases). The germline CDR1 and CDR2 sequences are SNHLY and FYNNEI. V lost 0 bases and J 6 bases, leaving 25 bases between the germline ends. This CDR3 is 19 amino acids long. Here the CDR3 DNA reads TGTGCCAGCAGTGAAGCGCTTCTTGGCAGACCCCTTGGAGGGGATACGCAGTATTTT. Protein sequence: CASSEALLGRPLGGDTQYF. Full variable domain (outside the CDR3, taken from reference TRBV2 and TRBJ2-3): EPEVTQTPSHQVTQMGQEVILRCVPISNHLYFYWYRQILGQKVEFLVSFYNNEISEKSEIFDDQFSVERPDGSNFTLKIRSTKLEDSAMYFCASSEALLGRPLGGDTQYFGPGTRLTVL.

V gene TRBV5-1 combines with J gene TRBJ1-1; maybe TRBD1 (6 bases). CDR3 length: 17 amino acids. The V end was cut by 0 bases, the J end by 1 base, with 16 bases between. CDR1 and CDR2 (germline): SGHRS, YFSETQ. The CDR3 coding sequence is TGCGCCAGCAGCTTGGAGACCCCTGACAGGACGAACACTGAAGCTTTCTTT. Amino acid sequence: CASSLETPDRTNTEAFF. Filled out from reference TRBV5-1 and TRBJ1-1, the complete variable domain reads KAGVTQTPRYLIKTRGQQVTLSCSPISGHRSVSWYQQTPGQGLQFLFEYFSETQRNKGNFPGRFSGRQFSNSRSEMNVSTLELGDSALYLCASSLETPDRTNTEAFFGQGTRLTVV.

This clone was seen a single time. The V and J genes are TRBV9 and TRBJ1-5; D is ambiguous. Germline CDR1 SGDLS, CDR2 YYNGEE. CDR3 length equals 13 residues. Trimming took off 3 bases at V and 7 bases at J, with 11 bases between the two ends. CDR3 region: CASSALPGQPQHF. The CDR3 nucleotides read TGTGCCAGCAGCGCCCTTCCAGGACAGCCCCAGCATTTT. The full variable domain, with the rest looked up from reference TRBV9 and TRBJ1-5, is DSGVTQTPKHLITATGQRVTLRCSPRSGDLSVYWYQQSLDQGLQFLIQYYNGEERAKGNILERFSAQQFPDLHSELNLSSLELGDSALYFCASSALPGQPQHFGDGTRLSIL.

The chain has TRBV4-3 and TRBJ2-3, with no clear D. The CDR3 spans 15 residues. Germline CDR1 LGHNA, CDR2 YSLEER. Trimming removed 1 base from V and 2 bases from J, with 10 bases in between. The CDR3 loop is CASSQAQDITDTQYF. The CDR3, as DNA: TGCGCCAGCAGCCAAGCCCAGGATATCACAGATACGCAGTATTTT.